This is a list of T cell receptor beta chains from one sample in a study of CD8 T cells in Susac syndrome. Each CDR3 protein gets one entry after TCRdb re-called the immunoSEQ multiplex PCR reads with MiXCR. The sample includes 180,000 or so distinct CDR3 sequences, approximately 94% of them seen just once. Sequences were obtained from CD4+ T cells from PBMCs. These receptor sequences come from a human donor in good health. Each CDR3 is given with its conserved first and last residue. D genes are given only for firm matches. Only some rows state a clone size, as once, few, many or a class for expanded clones.

clone_size: once
v_call: TRBV2
cdr3_length: 15
d_call: TRBD1
j_call: TRBJ1-2
cdr3_nt: TGTGCCAGCAGACCTACAGGGGGCAGCGTGAATGGCTACACCTTC
cdr3_aa: CASRPTGGSVNGYTF

clone_size: NA
v_call: TRBV6-6
cdr3_length: 15
d_call: TRBD2
j_call: TRBJ2-1
cdr3_nt: TGTGCCAGCAGTTACCTACACGGGAGGGCCATTGAGCAGTTCTTC
cdr3_aa: CASSYLHGRAIEQFF

clone_size: NA
v_call: TRBV30
cdr3_length: 11
d_call: NA
j_call: TRBJ2-5
cdr3_nt: TGTGCCTTCGACAGTCTGGAGACCCAGTACTTC
cdr3_aa: CAFDSLETQYF

clone_size: NA
v_call: TRBV5-1
cdr3_length: 15
d_call: NA
j_call: TRBJ2-1
cdr3_nt: TGCGCCAGCAGCTTGGAAGTAGCAGCCTACAATGAGCAGTTCTTC
cdr3_aa: CASSLEVAAYNEQFF

clone_size: NA
v_call: TRBV7-3
cdr3_length: 15
d_call: TRBD1
j_call: TRBJ2-5
cdr3_nt: TGTGCCAGCAGCGGCACAGGGGTGGAGCAAGAGACCCAGTACTTC
cdr3_aa: CASSGTGVEQETQYF

clone_size: NA
v_call: TRBV7-9
cdr3_length: 13
d_call: NA
j_call: TRBJ2-7
cdr3_nt: TGTGCCAGCAGCCCGAACAGGGTATTCGAGCAGTACTTC
cdr3_aa: CASSPNRVFEQYF

clone_size: NA
v_call: TRBV20-1
cdr3_length: 16
d_call: TRBD2
j_call: TRBJ2-3
cdr3_nt: TGCAGTGCTAGTAGGACTAGCGGGAGAGCGGCAGATACGCAGTATTTT
cdr3_aa: CSASRTSGRAADTQYF

clone_size: few
v_call: TRBV29-1
cdr3_length: 11
d_call: NA
j_call: TRBJ2-1
cdr3_nt: TGCAGCGTTGGGGGGAACAATGAGCAGTTCTTC
cdr3_aa: CSVGGNNEQFF

clone_size: NA
v_call: TRBV7-2
cdr3_length: 13
d_call: NA
j_call: TRBJ2-7
cdr3_nt: TGTGCCAGCAGCTTACGAGGGAGATACGAGCAGTACTTC
cdr3_aa: CASSLRGRYEQYF

clone_size: NA
v_call: TRBV12-3/TRBV12-4
cdr3_length: 14
d_call: NA
j_call: TRBJ2-2
cdr3_nt: TGTGCCATCCGCCAGGGTAGCGGCACCGGGGAGCTGTTTTTT
cdr3_aa: CAIRQGSGTGELFF

clone_size: NA
v_call: TRBV28
cdr3_length: 14
d_call: NA
j_call: TRBJ2-7
cdr3_nt: TGTGCCATCTCGACGGGGATTTCCTCCTACGAGCAGTACTTC
cdr3_aa: CAISTGISSYEQYF

clone_size: NA
v_call: TRBV15
cdr3_length: 15
d_call: NA
j_call: TRBJ1-2
cdr3_nt: TGTGCCACCAGCAGAGATCCCAGGGATAACTATGGCTACACCTTC
cdr3_aa: CATSRDPRDNYGYTF

clone_size: once
v_call: TRBV28
cdr3_length: 12
d_call: NA
j_call: TRBJ1-4
cdr3_nt: TGTGCCAGCACAGGCGTTGGGGAAAAACTGTTTTTT
cdr3_aa: CASTGVGEKLFF

clone_size: once
v_call: TRBV30
cdr3_length: 14
d_call: NA
j_call: TRBJ1-4
cdr3_nt: TGTGCCTGGAGTGTACGGGGCAGTTCTAGAAAACTGTTTTTT
cdr3_aa: CAWSVRGSSRKLFF

clone_size: once
v_call: TRBV4-1
cdr3_length: 14
d_call: NA
j_call: TRBJ2-2
cdr3_nt: TGCGCCAGCAGCTGGCAGGCGAACACCGGGGAGCTGTTTTTT
cdr3_aa: CASSWQANTGELFF

clone_size: NA
v_call: TRBV27
cdr3_length: 15
d_call: TRBD1
j_call: TRBJ1-5
cdr3_nt: TGTGCCAGCAGACTCACAGGGGCTCGCAATCAGCCCCAGCATTTT
cdr3_aa: CASRLTGARNQPQHF

clone_size: NA
v_call: TRBV2
cdr3_length: 11
d_call: NA
j_call: TRBJ1-1
cdr3_nt: TGTGCCAGCAGTGAACGGGATGAAGCTTTCTTT
cdr3_aa: CASSERDEAFF

clone_size: NA
v_call: TRBV7-8
cdr3_length: 19
d_call: NA
j_call: TRBJ2-6
cdr3_nt: TGTGCCAGCAGACTTTCCCGGGGACATGACTATTCTGGGGCCAACGTCCTGACTTTC
cdr3_aa: CASRLSRGHDYSGANVLTF

clone_size: once
v_call: TRBV20-1
cdr3_length: 15
d_call: TRBD2
j_call: TRBJ2-1
cdr3_nt: TGCAGTGCTCCCACGGGACTAGCGGGAGGGAATGAGCAGTTCTTC
cdr3_aa: CSAPTGLAGGNEQFF

clone_size: NA
v_call: TRBV20-1
cdr3_length: 15
d_call: NA
j_call: TRBJ2-1
cdr3_nt: TGCAGTGGCCAGGGGGGGCGACTAGCGAGCAATGAGCAGTTCTTC
cdr3_aa: CSGQGGRLASNEQFF

clone_size: NA
v_call: TRBV5-8
cdr3_length: 12
d_call: NA
j_call: TRBJ1-2
cdr3_nt: TGTGCCAGCAGCGGACAGTCGTATGGCTACACCTTC
cdr3_aa: CASSGQSYGYTF

clone_size: NA
v_call: TRBV4-3
cdr3_length: 19
d_call: NA
j_call: TRBJ2-1
cdr3_nt: TGCGCCAGCAGCCAAGATAGGGATTCGGGACTCTCTTCCTACAATGAGCAGTTCTTC
cdr3_aa: CASSQDRDSGLSSYNEQFF

clone_size: NA
v_call: TRBV29-1
cdr3_length: 12
d_call: TRBD1
j_call: TRBJ2-7
cdr3_nt: TGCAGCGTTGTACAGGGGGCAGGCGAGCAGTACTTC
cdr3_aa: CSVVQGAGEQYF

clone_size: NA
v_call: TRBV3-1
cdr3_length: 12
d_call: NA
j_call: TRBJ1-1
cdr3_nt: TGTGCCAGCAGCAGGCTCGGCACTGAAGCTTTCTTT
cdr3_aa: CASSRLGTEAFF

clone_size: NA
v_call: TRBV29-1
cdr3_length: 12
d_call: TRBD1
j_call: TRBJ1-1
cdr3_nt: TGCAGCGTCCTGACAGGGCACACTGAAGCTTTCTTT
cdr3_aa: CSVLTGHTEAFF

clone_size: NA
v_call: TRBV6-5
cdr3_length: 14
d_call: NA
j_call: TRBJ1-5
cdr3_nt: TGTGCCAGCAGTTACTCGCGGGCGGATCAGCCCCAGCATTTT
cdr3_aa: CASSYSRADQPQHF

clone_size: NA
v_call: TRBV5-1
cdr3_length: 19
d_call: TRBD1
j_call: TRBJ2-2
cdr3_nt: TGCGCCAGCAGCTTTTACCCTGGACAGGCCTACTCAAACACCGGGGAGCTGTTTTTT
cdr3_aa: CASSFYPGQAYSNTGELFF

clone_size: NA
v_call: TRBV6-2/TRBV6-3
cdr3_length: 17
d_call: TRBD2
j_call: TRBJ2-1
cdr3_nt: TGTGCCAGCAGAGGACTAGCGGGCCGCAGCTCCTACAATGAGCAGTTCTTC
cdr3_aa: CASRGLAGRSSYNEQFF

clone_size: NA
v_call: TRBV7-8
cdr3_length: 14
d_call: NA
j_call: TRBJ2-1
cdr3_nt: TGTGCCAGCAGCTCATCCAGTGCGCAGAGTGAGCAGTTCTTC
cdr3_aa: CASSSSSAQSEQFF

clone_size: NA
v_call: TRBV29-1
cdr3_length: 10
d_call: NA
j_call: TRBJ1-2
cdr3_nt: TGCAGCGTTAATGACTATGGCTACACCTTC
cdr3_aa: CSVNDYGYTF

clone_size: NA
v_call: TRBV7-9
cdr3_length: 12
d_call: TRBD1
j_call: TRBJ1-5
cdr3_nt: TGTGCCGGAGGGACAGACAATCAGCCCCAGCATTTT
cdr3_aa: CAGGTDNQPQHF

clone_size: NA
v_call: TRBV7-2
cdr3_length: 12
d_call: NA
j_call: TRBJ1-1
cdr3_nt: TGTGCCAGCAGCCTTACCGATAGGTCAGCTTTCTTT
cdr3_aa: CASSLTDRSAFF

clone_size: NA
v_call: TRBV18
cdr3_length: 14
d_call: TRBD1
j_call: TRBJ2-7
cdr3_nt: TGTGCCAGCTCGCAGACAGGGAGTATGTACGAGCAGTACTTC
cdr3_aa: CASSQTGSMYEQYF

clone_size: NA
v_call: TRBV6-1
cdr3_length: 14
d_call: TRBD2
j_call: TRBJ2-1
cdr3_nt: TGTGCCAGCAGGGTGGTAGCGGGAGGCAATGAGCAGTTCTTC
cdr3_aa: CASRVVAGGNEQFF

clone_size: NA
v_call: TRBV4-3
cdr3_length: 14
d_call: NA
j_call: TRBJ1-1
cdr3_nt: TGCGCCAGCAGCCACCCGGCCTCGGGCACTGAAGCTTTCTTT
cdr3_aa: CASSHPASGTEAFF

clone_size: NA
v_call: TRBV29-1
cdr3_length: 13
d_call: NA
j_call: TRBJ2-7
cdr3_nt: TGCAGCGTTTCCCCTGCAAGGACTGGGGAGCAGTACTTC
cdr3_aa: CSVSPARTGEQYF

clone_size: NA
v_call: TRBV3-1
cdr3_length: 15
d_call: NA
j_call: TRBJ2-4
cdr3_nt: TGTGCCAGCAGCCAAGATCTGGCAGCGCAAAACATTCAGTACTTC
cdr3_aa: CASSQDLAAQNIQYF

clone_size: NA
v_call: TRBV7-9
cdr3_length: 17
d_call: NA
j_call: TRBJ2-2
cdr3_nt: TGTGCCAGCATCCACCACGTGCGAGGAAAGAACACCGGGGAGCTGTTTTTT
cdr3_aa: CASIHHVRGKNTGELFF

clone_size: NA
v_call: TRBV6-1
cdr3_length: 16
d_call: NA
j_call: TRBJ2-1
cdr3_nt: TGTGCCAGCACCTGGAAGACCCCGAGCTCCTACAATGAGCAGTTCTTC
cdr3_aa: CASTWKTPSSYNEQFF

clone_size: NA
v_call: TRBV7-9
cdr3_length: 16
d_call: NA
j_call: TRBJ1-1
cdr3_nt: TGTGCCAGCAGCTTAGTAATTCAAGCAGGGAACACTGAAGCTTTCTTT
cdr3_aa: CASSLVIQAGNTEAFF

clone_size: once
v_call: TRBV24-1
cdr3_length: 17
d_call: TRBD2
j_call: TRBJ2-1
cdr3_nt: TGTGCCACCAGTGATTGGGGGACTAGCGGGAGGACCAATGAGCAGTTCTTC
cdr3_aa: CATSDWGTSGRTNEQFF

clone_size: NA
v_call: TRBV24-1
cdr3_length: 16
d_call: TRBD1
j_call: TRBJ2-2
cdr3_nt: TGTGCCACCAGTGCCCCAGGGACAGGGAACACCGGGGAGCTGTTTTTT
cdr3_aa: CATSAPGTGNTGELFF

clone_size: once
v_call: TRBV6-6
cdr3_length: 14
d_call: TRBD1
j_call: TRBJ2-7
cdr3_nt: TGTGCCAGCACCAAGGGACAGATAAACTACGAGCAGTACTTC
cdr3_aa: CASTKGQINYEQYF